A single sample gave rise to the 9 T cell receptor beta chains below, sequenced in a study of T cell responses to AZD1222 COVID-19 vaccine. Data came from immunoSEQ multiplex PCR; TCRdb stores just in-frame clones and leaves some out. The table has 70,000 to 95,000 clones, over 85% seen once. Sample: peripheral blood, taken on day 0 of MenACWY control vaccination. These receptors were obtained from an adult in good health.

This clone was seen just once. The chain employs TRBV4-2 and TRBJ1-2; the match to TRBD1 covers 11 bases. V was pared by 4 bases and J by 2 bases, with 9 bases of the junction left unmatched. The CDR3 consists of 17 residues. Germline CDR1 is LGHNA and CDR2 is YNFKEQ. CDR3 sequence: CASSPQGTGGLNYGYTF. DNA for the CDR3: TGTGCCAGCAGCCCTCAGGGGACAGGGGGTCTAAACTATGGCTACACCTTC.

The gene calls are TRBV9 and TRBJ1-6; D gene uncertain. The CDR3 contains 14 residues. CDR1 SGDLS and CDR2 YYNGEE come from the germline V gene. V was trimmed by 3 bases and J by 10 bases, leaving 14 bases between them. The CDR3 reads CASSGEGSRSPLHF. DNA of the CDR3: TGTGCCAGCAGCGGGGAGGGCTCCCGCTCACCCCTCCACTTT.

This sequence joins TRBV5-1 and TRBJ2-3, with D possibly TRBD2 on 6 matching bases. CDR1 is SGHRS, CDR2 YFSETQ, per germline. Trimming stripped 6 bases from V and 3 bases from J, with 17 bases between. The CDR3 runs 15 residues. CDR3 loop: CASTLTSLSTDTQYF. The CDR3 DNA follows: TGCGCCAGCACCTTAACTAGCCTTTCTACAGATACGCAGTATTTT. Drawing the rest from reference TRBV5-1 and TRBJ2-3, the complete variable domain is KAGVTQTPRYLIKTRGQQVTLSCSPISGHRSVSWYQQTPGQGLQFLFEYFSETQRNKGNFPGRFSGRQFSNSRSEMNVSTLELGDSALYLCASTLTSLSTDTQYFGPGTRLTVL.

V gene TRBV7-2 combines with J gene TRBJ2-1; a weak D match, TRBD1 (5 bases). The CDR3 spans 16 residues. The germline gives CDR1 SGHTA, CDR2 FQGNSA. The V end was cut by 0 bases, the J end by 5 bases, with 14 bases between. This CDR3 is CASSLAYSGLNNEQFF. CDR3 nucleotides: TGTGCCAGCAGCTTAGCGTATTCAGGGCTAAACAATGAGCAGTTCTTC.

The gene calls are TRBV6-5 and TRBJ1-1; TRBD1 is a possible D gene (5 bases). The germline V gene has CDR1 MNHEY and CDR2 SVGAGI. The CDR3 has 16 amino acids. With 0 bases removed from V and 2 bases from J, the gap between germline ends came to 13 bases. The CDR3 DNA follows: TGTGCCAGCAGTTACTCTCGAAATGGGGGTAACACTGAAGCTTTCTTT. Translating it yields CASSYSRNGGNTEAFF.

The rearrangement links TRBV7-9 to TRBJ2-6; the D is unclear. This CDR3 region has 14 residues. Germline V lookup: CDR1 SEHNR, CDR2 FQNEAQ (reference sequence). Between the trimmed V and J ends, which lost 8 bases and 2 bases, there was a span of 10 bases. CDR3 DNA sequence: TGTGCCAGCGGAAGGTCGGCTGGGGCCAACGTCCTGACTTTC. Residues: CASGRSAGANVLTF.

The J gene is TRBJ1-4, the V gene TRBV7-9; TRBD1 is a possible D gene (6 bases). The CDR3 consists of 15 residues. From germline, CDR1 is SEHNR and CDR2 FQNEAQ (reference sequence). Trimming removed 5 bases at V and 5 bases at J, with 15 bases between. The CDR3: CASSVTGTPNEKLFF. In DNA form, the CDR3 reads TGTGCCAGCAGCGTCACCGGGACACCGAATGAAAAACTGTTTTTT. Together with reference TRBV7-9 and TRBJ1-4, the CDR3 gives the full variable domain: DTGVSQNPRHKITKRGQNVTFRCDPISEHNRLYWYRQTLGQGPEFLTYFQNEAQLEKSRLLSDRFSAERPKGSFSTLEIQRTEQGDSAMYLCASSVTGTPNEKLFFGSGTQLSVL.

This clone has just one count. This rearrangement joins TRBV7-9 to TRBJ2-2, with D unresolved. The CDR3 has 15 amino acids. Trimming left V 1 base short and J 3 bases short, with 9 bases between. The germline V gene has CDR1 SEHNR and CDR2 FQNEAQ (reference sequence). CDR3 nucleotides: TGTGCCAGCAGCTTAGACAGCGCGCACACCGGGGAGCTGTTTTTT. Its protein is CASSLDSAHTGELFF.

V usage is TRBV27 and J usage is TRBJ2-7; perhaps D is TRBD1 or TRBD2 (6 bases each). V lost 4 bases and J 1 base, leaving 11 bases between the germline ends. The CDR3 covers 14 residues. Germline CDR1 and CDR2: MNHEY and SMNVEV (reference sequence). Here the CDR3 DNA reads TGTGCCAGCAGTTGGGGGGCCGGGTCCTACGAGCAGTACTTC. Amino acids: CASSWGAGSYEQYF.